These 13 T cell receptor beta chains originate from one sample sequenced in a study of CD8+ T cells in alopecia areata. Extracted RNA was reverse transcribed, and the resulting cDNA served as sequencing template. TCRdb keeps only in-frame clones here, not all; method: immunoSEQ multiplex PCR. Here the sample spans 100,000 to 150,000 clones, 45% to 50% being singletons. Specimen: CD8+ T cells sorted from blood, collected at week 0. Source of these receptors: a human donor with alopecia areata.

The chain couples TRBV5-1 to TRBJ2-7; TRBD2 is a possible D gene (5 bases). The V gene's germline CDR1 is SGHRS and CDR2 YFSETQ. The CDR3 totals 12 residues. Trimming took 4 bases from V and 6 from J, leaving 11 bases between them. In nucleotides, the CDR3 is TGCGCCAGCAGCGGAACGGGGAGCGAGCAGTACTTC. Its protein is CASSGTGSEQYF.

The count of this clone is one. J is TRBJ1-5 and V is TRBV29-1; D ambiguous. V lost 6 bases to trimming and J lost 0 bases, with 18 bases between them. CDR1 SQVTM and CDR2 ANQGSEA come from the germline V gene. The CDR3 spans 16 residues. CDR3 coding DNA: TGCAGCGTGATCTACACAAACTCCGATAGCAATCAGCCCCAGCATTTT. Protein product: CSVIYTNSDSNQPQHF.

This clone has only a few counts. This chain uses TRBV7-9 with TRBJ2-1, with D possibly TRBD1 on 6 matching bases. Trimming removed 6 bases from V and 6 bases from J, with 9 bases in between. Germline values: CDR1 SEHNR, CDR2 FQNEAQ (reference sequence). The CDR3 sequence is 12 residues long. In nucleotides, the CDR3 is TGTGCCAGCAGACAGGGTGGCAATGAGCAGTTCTTC. Residues: CASRQGGNEQFF.

The chain links TRBV6-5 to TRBJ2-2, with 9 nucleotides matching TRBD1. Germline loops: CDR1 MNHEY, CDR2 SVGAGI. The V gene end was trimmed by 6 bases and the J gene end by 6 bases; junction bases not matched to a gene: 8. This CDR3 has 15 amino acids. As DNA, the CDR3 is TGTGCCAGCAGCTATGGGACAGGGTCGGCCGGGGAGCTGTTTTTT. This sequence encodes CASSYGTGSAGELFF.

The V gene is TRBV28, the J gene TRBJ2-3; D tentatively fits TRBD1 or TRBD2 (5 bases each). The V and J ends lost 3 bases and 2 bases respectively, with 12 bases between them. The CDR3 length is 15 residues. Germline CDR1 reads MDHEN; CDR2 reads SYDVKM. The CDR3 protein is CASSFTGTTTDTQYF. In DNA form, the CDR3 reads TGTGCCAGCAGTTTTACCGGGACCACCACAGATACGCAGTATTTT. Supplemented by reference TRBV28 and TRBJ2-3, the full variable domain reads DVKVTQSSRYLVKRTGEKVFLECVQDMDHENMFWYRQDPGLGLRLIYFSYDVKMKEKGDIPEGYSVSREKKERFSLILESASTNQTSMYLCASSFTGTTTDTQYFGPGTRLTVL.

A few counts support this clone. J is TRBJ1-2 and V is TRBV29-1; TRBD1 agrees at 9 bases. From germline, CDR1 is SQVTM and CDR2 ANQGSEA. V trimming: 0 bases; J trimming: 2 bases; junction bases outside the gene matches: 4. The CDR3 runs 15 residues. The CDR3 sequence is CSVEDRDRANYGYTF. The CDR3 region has the DNA TGCAGCGTTGAAGATCGGGACAGGGCCAACTATGGCTACACCTTC.

This clone has only a few counts. The chain carries TRBV13 and TRBJ2-3; TRBD1 matches at 9 bases. From germline, CDR1 is PRHDT and CDR2 FYEKMQ (reference sequence). The J segment lost 11 bases and the V segment lost 3 bases, leaving 6 bases of the junction unmatched. The CDR3 covers 13 residues. The CDR3 DNA is TGTGCCAGCAGCTTCCCGGGACAGGGCATGCAGTATTTT. Translation: CASSFPGQGMQYF.

The V gene is TRBV29-1, the J gene TRBJ1-1, with unresolved D. With 6 bases removed from V and 0 bases from J, the gap between germline ends came to 8 bases. The germline gives CDR1 SQVTM, CDR2 ANQGSEA. CDR3 length equals 12 residues. The CDR3 DNA reads as TGCAGCGTGGTACCATTGAACACTGAAGCTTTCTTT. This translates into CSVVPLNTEAFF.

The rearrangement links TRBV30 to TRBJ2-3, with TRBD1 identical over 8 bases. V shed 3 bases and J 5 bases; nucleotides not matched to a gene: 4. Germline CDR1 is GTSNPN and CDR2 is SVGIG (reference sequence). The CDR3 spans 13 residues. CDR3 amino acids: CAWRTGVLDTQYF. The DNA for the CDR3 is TGTGCCTGGAGGACAGGGGTTTTAGATACGCAGTATTTT.

The chain is built from TRBV5-1 and TRBJ2-2; D is ambiguous. The CDR3 covers 16 residues. V lost 0 bases to trimming and J lost 2 bases, with 11 bases between them. Germline loops: CDR1 SGHRS, CDR2 YFSETQ. The CDR3 reads CASSLALPVNTGELFF. The CDR3 DNA reads TGCGCCAGCAGCTTGGCCCTACCGGTTAACACCGGGGAGCTGTTTTTT.

The chain joins TRBV4-1 to TRBJ2-5; TRBD2 matches at 10 bases. V lost 1 base, J lost 3 bases, and 5 bases stayed unmatched. Germline lookup yields CDR1 MGHRA and CDR2 YSYEKL. The CDR3 runs 16 residues. The DNA for the CDR3 is TGCGCCAGCAGCCAAGTGAGCGGGGGGGCCGAAGAGACCCAGTACTTC. As protein: CASSQVSGGAEETQYF.

The chain uses TRBV29-1 and TRBJ1-1, with 9 bases fitting TRBD1. Trimming at V came to 6 bases and at J to 5 bases, leaving 13 bases not matched to a gene. Germline CDR1 reads SQVTM; CDR2 reads ANQGSEA. CDR3 length: 15 amino acids. Written as DNA, the CDR3 is TGCAGCGTCACAGGACAGGGGATTGAAGTTACTGAAGCTTTCTTT. It specifies CSVTGQGIEVTEAFF.

The CDR3 DNA is TGTGCCTGGAGTGTACAGAGGGGACTAGCGGGAGACAATGAGCAGTTCTTC. It encodes CAWSVQRGLAGDNEQFF. The chain carries TRBV30 and TRBJ2-1, with 14 bases that match TRBD2. The CDR3 sequence is 17 residues long. Germline values: CDR1 GTSNPN, CDR2 SVGIG (reference sequence). V lost 0 bases, J lost 5 bases, and 6 bases stayed unmatched.